The sequence of this T cell receptor beta chain was determined in a study of blood T cell repertoires in COVID-19. The overall study: Researchers got acute and convalescent COVID-19 samples from the United States, Italy and Spain. The cDNA or gDNA used as material had been derived from T cells, B-cell-depleted T cells, or PBMCs.

The CDR3 extends over 15 amino acids. Trimming cost V 0 bases and J 0 bases, with 6 bases left between them. Germline loops: CDR1 LGHDT, CDR2 YNNKEL (reference sequence). Per the original data handling: Reference gene primer amplification in the assay estimated nucleated cell counts. Clones were sequenced by immunoSEQ multiplex PCR, and TCRdb holds only the in-frame ones, with some missing. V and J calls and clone size come straight from that table; D and trimming were deduced from the DNA. The repertoire holds approximately 190,000 clones, with approximately 82% as singletons. Sequences were obtained from peripheral blood. The TCR originated in a human donor with acute or convalescent COVID-19. The donor label of this sample is uncertain. The V call is TRBV3-1 (or the pseudogene TRBV3-2), the J call TRBJ2-4; no clear D. The DNA of the CDR3 is TGTGCCAGCAGCCAAGAGAGGCTAGCCAAAAACATTCAGTACTTC. Amino acids: CASSQERLAKNIQYF.